The 6 T cell receptor beta chains presented below share a single source sample, sequenced in a study of CD8 T cells in ankylosing spondylitis. Using its own MiXCR run on the 5' RACE reads, TCRdb lists one record per CDR3 protein. The sample carries about 240,000 distinct CDR3 sequences, around 9.2% recorded once. The sequenced material came from blood, either unsorted or a sorted T cell fraction (not recorded which). These TCRs come from a male donor with ankylosing spondylitis or in good health (not recorded which).

This clonotype occurred many times. This sequence joins TRBV12-3 or TRBV12-4 and TRBJ1-6; D ambiguous. Trimming pared 3 bases from V and 9 bases from J, leaving 12 bases between. CDR3 length equals 14 residues. The CDR3 coding sequence is TGTGCCAGCAGTTTGGAGCCCCAATCTTCACCCCTCCACTTT. The encoded protein is CASSLEPQSSPLHF.

This clonotype was counted at least ten times. The chain employs TRBV29-1 and TRBJ2-7, with D maybe TRBD1 (5 bases). Trimming cost V 3 bases and J 3 bases, with 18 bases left between them. Germline CDR1 SQVTM, CDR2 ANQGSEA. The CDR3 totals 15 residues. CDR3 loop: CSVEDTSTYYYEQYF. In DNA form, the CDR3 reads TGCAGCGTTGAGGACACATCCACATACTACTACGAGCAGTACTTC.

The gene calls are TRBV6-2 or TRBV6-3 and TRBJ2-7, with 7 bases matching TRBD1. Unmatched junction bases numbered 8, after V lost 5 bases and J lost 4 bases. From germline, CDR1 is MNHEY and CDR2 SVGEGT. This CDR3 has 14 amino acids. The CDR3 loop reads CASSQRTGPYEQYF. In nucleotides, the CDR3 is TGTGCCAGCAGTCAAAGGACAGGACCATACGAGCAGTACTTC.

This clonotype was counted at least ten times. The J gene is TRBJ2-2, the V gene TRBV12-3 or TRBV12-4; 8 bases map to TRBD2. The CDR3 has 16 residues. The V and J ends lost 6 bases and 4 bases, in that order; junction bases with no gene match: 10. As DNA, the CDR3 is TGTGCCAGCAGCCCTTCTAGCGGGCAGGGCACCGGGGAGCTGTTTTTT. Amino acid sequence: CASSPSSGQGTGELFF.

This clonotype was counted at least ten times. CDR3 sequence reads: CASSRDGGSGYTF. In DNA, the CDR3 is TGTGCCAGCAGCCGCGACGGGGGCTCTGGCTACACCTTC. J is TRBJ1-2 and V is TRBV3-1; maybe TRBD1 (6 bases). Germline V CDR1 and CDR2: LGHDT, YNNKEL (reference sequence). Deletions cut 4 bases from V and 7 bases from J, with 13 bases between. This CDR3 comprises 13 residues.

This clonotype was recorded at least ten times. This chain uses TRBV7-9 with TRBJ2-2; D possibly uses TRBD1 or TRBD2 (5 bases each). CDR1 and CDR2 from the germline V gene are SEHNR and FQNEAQ (reference sequence). The CDR3 length is 16 residues. Trimming removed 8 bases at V and 5 bases at J, with 21 bases between. CDR3 region: CASGDIRGIGTGELFF. The CDR3 bases are TGTGCCAGCGGTGATATACGGGGCATAGGAACCGGGGAGCTGTTTTTT.